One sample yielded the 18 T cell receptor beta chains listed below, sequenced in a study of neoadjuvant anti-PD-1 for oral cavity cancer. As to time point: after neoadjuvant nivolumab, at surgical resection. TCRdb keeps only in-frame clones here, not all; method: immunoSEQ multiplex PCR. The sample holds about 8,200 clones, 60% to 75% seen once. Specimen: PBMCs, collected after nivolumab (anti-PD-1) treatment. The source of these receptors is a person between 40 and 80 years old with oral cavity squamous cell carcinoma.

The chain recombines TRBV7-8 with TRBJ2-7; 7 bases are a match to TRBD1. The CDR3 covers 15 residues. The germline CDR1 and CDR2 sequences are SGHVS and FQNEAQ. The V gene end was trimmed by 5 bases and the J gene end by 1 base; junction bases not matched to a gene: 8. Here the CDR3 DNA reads TGTGCCAGCAGCAGGGGGACAGCATCTTCCTACGAGCAGTACTTC. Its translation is CASSRGTASSYEQYF.

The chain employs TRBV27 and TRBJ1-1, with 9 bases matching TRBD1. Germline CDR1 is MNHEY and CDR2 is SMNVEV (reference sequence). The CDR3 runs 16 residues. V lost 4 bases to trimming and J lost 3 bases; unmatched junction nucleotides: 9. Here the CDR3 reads CASSSGTGIRDTEAFF. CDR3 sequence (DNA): TGTGCCAGCAGTTCCGGGACAGGGATACGGGACACTGAAGCTTTCTTT.

CDR3 sequence: CASSRQGRPYEQYF. The CDR3 nucleotides read TGTGCCAGCAGTCGACAGGGGCGACCCTACGAGCAGTACTTC. This sequence joins TRBV6-6 and TRBJ2-7, with 8 positions matching TRBD1. The CDR3 has 14 residues. V was clipped by 5 bases and J by 2 bases; unmatched bases: 5. Germline loops: CDR1 MNHNY, CDR2 SVGAGI (reference sequence).

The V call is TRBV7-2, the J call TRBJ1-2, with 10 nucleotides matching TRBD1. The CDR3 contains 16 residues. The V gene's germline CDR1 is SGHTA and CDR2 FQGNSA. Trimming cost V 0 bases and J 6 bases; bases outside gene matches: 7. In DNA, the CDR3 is TGTGCCAGCAGCTTAGCGCGGACAGGGGGTACTGATGGCTACACCTTC. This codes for CASSLARTGGTDGYTF.

The DNA for the CDR3 is TGCGCCAGCAGCTTGGTTAGAGGGATCACAGATACGCAGTATTTT. Translated, it gives CASSLVRGITDTQYF. The chain employs TRBV5-1 and TRBJ2-3, with a tentative D call TRBD2 (5 bases). The germline gives CDR1 SGHRS, CDR2 YFSETQ. V was shortened by 0 bases and J by 2 bases, with 10 bases between the two germline ends. The CDR3 has 15 residues.

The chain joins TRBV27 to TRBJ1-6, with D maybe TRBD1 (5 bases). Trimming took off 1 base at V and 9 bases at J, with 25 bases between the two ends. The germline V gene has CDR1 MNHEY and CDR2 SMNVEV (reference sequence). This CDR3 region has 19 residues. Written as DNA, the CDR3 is TGTGCCAGCAGTTTATTTCAAACAGGCGGGGGGAAGAGGAGTTCACCCCTCCACTTT. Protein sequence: CASSLFQTGGGKRSSPLHF.

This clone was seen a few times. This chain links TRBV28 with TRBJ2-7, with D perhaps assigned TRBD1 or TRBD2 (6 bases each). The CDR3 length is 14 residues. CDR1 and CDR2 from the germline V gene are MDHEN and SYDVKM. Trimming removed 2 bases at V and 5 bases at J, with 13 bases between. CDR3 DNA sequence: TGTGCCAGCAGTTTAGGGGGGCAGCGCGACGAGCAGTACTTC. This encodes CASSLGGQRDEQYF.

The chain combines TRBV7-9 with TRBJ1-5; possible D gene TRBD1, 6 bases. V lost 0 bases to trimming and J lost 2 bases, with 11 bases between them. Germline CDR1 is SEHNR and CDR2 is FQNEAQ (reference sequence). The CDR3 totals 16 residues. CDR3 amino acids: CASSLAQGFRNQPQHF. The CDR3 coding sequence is TGTGCCAGCAGCTTAGCACAGGGTTTTCGCAATCAGCCCCAGCATTTT. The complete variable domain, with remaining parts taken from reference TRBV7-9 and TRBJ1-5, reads DTGVSQNPRHKITKRGQNVTFRCDPISEHNRLYWYRQTLGQGPEFLTYFQNEAQLEKSRLLSDRFSAERPKGSFSTLEIQRTEQGDSAMYLCASSLAQGFRNQPQHFGDGTRLSIL.

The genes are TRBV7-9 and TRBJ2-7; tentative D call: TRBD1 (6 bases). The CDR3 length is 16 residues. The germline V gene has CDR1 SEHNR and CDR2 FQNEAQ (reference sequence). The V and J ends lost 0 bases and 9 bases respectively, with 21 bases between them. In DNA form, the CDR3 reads TGTGCCAGCAGCTTAGCGGTTGGACAGAACCTACGACGGCAGTACTTC. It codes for CASSLAVGQNLRRQYF.

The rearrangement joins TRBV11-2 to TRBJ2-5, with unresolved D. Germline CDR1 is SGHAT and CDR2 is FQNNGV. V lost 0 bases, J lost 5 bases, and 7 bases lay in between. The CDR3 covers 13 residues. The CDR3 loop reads CASSLDRTETQYF. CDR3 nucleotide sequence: TGTGCCAGCAGCTTAGACCGCACGGAGACCCAGTACTTC.

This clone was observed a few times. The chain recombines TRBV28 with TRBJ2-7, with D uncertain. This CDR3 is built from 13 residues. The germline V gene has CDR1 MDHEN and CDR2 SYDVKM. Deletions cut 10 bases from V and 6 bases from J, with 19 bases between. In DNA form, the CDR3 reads TGTGCCACCTACAAGTCATCGTCATTCGAGCAGTACTTC. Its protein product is CATYKSSSFEQYF.

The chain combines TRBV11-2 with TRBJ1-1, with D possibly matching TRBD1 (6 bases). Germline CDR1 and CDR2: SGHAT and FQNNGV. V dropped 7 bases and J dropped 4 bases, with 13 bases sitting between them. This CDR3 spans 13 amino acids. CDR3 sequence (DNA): TGTGCCAGCACTAGGGGGGTCGTCACTGAAGCTTTCTTT. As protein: CASTRGVVTEAFF.

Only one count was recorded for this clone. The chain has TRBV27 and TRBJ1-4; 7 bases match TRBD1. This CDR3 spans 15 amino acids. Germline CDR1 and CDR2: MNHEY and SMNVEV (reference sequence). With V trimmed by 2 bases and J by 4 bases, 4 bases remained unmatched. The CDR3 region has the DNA TGTGCCAGCAGTTTAGGGACAGAGTATAATGAAAAACTGTTTTTT. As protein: CASSLGTEYNEKLFF. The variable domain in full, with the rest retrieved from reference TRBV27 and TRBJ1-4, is EAQVTQNPRYLITVTGKKLTVTCSQNMNHEYMSWYRQDPGLGLRQIYYSMNVEVTDKGDVPEGYKVSRKEKRNFPLILESPSPNQTSLYFCASSLGTEYNEKLFFGSGTQLSVL.

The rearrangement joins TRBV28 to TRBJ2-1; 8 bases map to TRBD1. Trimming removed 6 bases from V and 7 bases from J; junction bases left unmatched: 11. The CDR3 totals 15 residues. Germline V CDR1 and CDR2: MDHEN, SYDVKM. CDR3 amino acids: CASRVDRASWNEQFF. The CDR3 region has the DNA TGTGCCAGCAGAGTGGACAGGGCCAGTTGGAATGAGCAGTTCTTC.

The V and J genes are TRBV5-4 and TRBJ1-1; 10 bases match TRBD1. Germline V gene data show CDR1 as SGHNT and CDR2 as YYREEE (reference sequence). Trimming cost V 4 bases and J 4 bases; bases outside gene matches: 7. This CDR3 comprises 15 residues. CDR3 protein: CASSTGTGVGTEAFF. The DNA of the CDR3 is TGTGCCAGCAGCACCGGGACAGGGGTCGGCACTGAAGCTTTCTTT.

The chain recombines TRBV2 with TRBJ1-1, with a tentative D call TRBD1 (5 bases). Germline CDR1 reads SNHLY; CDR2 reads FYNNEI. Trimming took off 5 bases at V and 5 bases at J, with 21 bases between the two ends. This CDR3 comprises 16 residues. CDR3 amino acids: CASSIPGRGYNTEAFF. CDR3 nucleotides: TGTGCCAGCAGTATTCCGGGACGGGGATATAATACTGAAGCTTTCTTT.

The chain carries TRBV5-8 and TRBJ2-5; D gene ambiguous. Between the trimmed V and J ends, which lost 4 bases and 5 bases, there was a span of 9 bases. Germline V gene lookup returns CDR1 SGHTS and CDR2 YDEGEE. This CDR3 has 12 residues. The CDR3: CASSTQRETQYF. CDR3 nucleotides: TGTGCCAGCAGCACCCAGAGGGAGACCCAGTACTTC. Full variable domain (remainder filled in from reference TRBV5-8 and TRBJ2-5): EAGVTQSPTHLIKTRGQQATLRCSPISGHTSVYWYQQALGLGLQFLLWYDEGEERNRGNFPPRFSGRQFPNYSSELNVNALELEDSALYLCASSTQRETQYFGPGTRLLVL.

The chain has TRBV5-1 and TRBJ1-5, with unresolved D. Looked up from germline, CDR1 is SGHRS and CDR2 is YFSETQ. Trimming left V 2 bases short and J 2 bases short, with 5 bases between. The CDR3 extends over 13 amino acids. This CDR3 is CASSFEGNQPQHF. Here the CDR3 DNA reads TGCGCCAGCAGCTTCGAGGGCAATCAGCCCCAGCATTTT.